This TCR beta chain comes out of a study of control samples from healthy donors and cancer patients (dated by TCRdb to 2020 to 2021). Turning to this clone: No cognate antigen has been identified for it. The record has no base qualities; no much larger clone is one base away.

Receptor amplification or capture employed the immunoSEQ multiplex PCR assay. The table was pulled from immuneACCESS by TCRdb, which kept in-frame rearrangements only. Such tables lose some clones; where checked, under half of the loss comes from unresolved V genes, and the rest has no known cause. The sample table shows under 200,000 clones, and just over 85% are seen once. About 5.3% of the sample lies in the top ten. The source of this sequence is a woman aged 25 to 39 in good health. The sequenced sample consisted of blood.

The CDR3 protein is CSVDLKGDTQYF. The sequence in DNA is TGCAGCGTTGATCTGAAGGGGGATACGCAGTATTTT. The sequence joins TRBV29-1 to TRBJ2-3; perhaps TRBD1 is the D gene, with 5 bases matching. Inclusive of the bounding cysteine and phenylalanine, the CDR3 is 12 residues long. Kept here is only the CDR3 DNA, which spans 36 bases and is read in frame from base 1. V was cut back by 3 bases and J by 6 bases, leaving a gap of 10 bases between them. Looking up the germline V gene yields CDR1 SQVTM and CDR2 ANQGSEA.